This TCR beta chain is drawn from a study of cytomegalovirus exposure and HLA in healthy donors. The study's findings and limits: An analysis was carried out later, and it reportedly showed fewer N-insertions in an Asian-associated ancestry cluster than the roughly 670-donor mean.

This clone was observed a few times. Its antigen is not identified. The V end lost 4 bases, the J end lost 7 bases, and 12 bases lay between the germline ends. Germline V CDR1 and CDR2: SGHDT, YYEEEE. The CDR3 extends over 13 amino acids. Use of 60 Vbeta and 13 Jbeta primers characterized the PCR. Sequenced by immunoSEQ multiplex PCR; TCRdb stores in-frame clones only, minus some. The data show roughly 100,000 clones, around four fifths seen once. The sequence was obtained from a woman in her forties in good health and CMV-seronegative. V gene TRBV5-6 combines with J gene TRBJ1-5; D uncertain. Sequenced: PBMCs. For the CDR3, the DNA is TGTGCCAGCAGCGAGGGTGGATACCAGCCCCAGCATTTT. Its protein product is CASSEGGYQPQHF.